This T cell receptor (beta chain) was recorded in a study of beta chain features in type 1 diabetes. It was via CD45RO/CCR7/CD25/CD127/CD95/CD27 that CD4+ naive, central memory, regulatory and stem cell-like memory cells were sorted. Germline V gene data show CDR1 as SGDLS and CDR2 as YYNGEE. This CDR3 is built from 14 residues. Trimming removed 4 bases at V and 4 bases at J, with 13 bases between. The whole isolated RNA underwent reverse transcription, so sequencing captured expressed TCRB transcripts. Method: immunoSEQ multiplex PCR; TCRdb's copy keeps in-frame clones and lacks some. The sample carries around 690,000 clones, 9.5% to 15% recorded once. This clone has more than one count but fewer than ten. Its antigen is unknown. The study's findings and limits: Shortening of TCRB CDR3s, moderate but significant, appeared in all four CD4+ subsets of Type 1 diabetes patients. Comparison showed that naive, central memory and Treg TCRB repertoires appeared more similar among patients than among healthy donors.

This TCR derives from a man aged 25-45 years with type 1 diabetes. V gene TRBV9 combines with J gene TRBJ2-3; D gene uncertain. Sample: naive CD4+ T cells from blood. The CDR3 protein is CASSLLLAADTQYF. In DNA form, the CDR3 reads TGTGCCAGCAGCCTACTCTTGGCGGCAGATACGCAGTATTTT.